The 11 T cell receptor beta chains in this list originate from one sample, sequenced in a study of post-analysis software for immune sequencing data. Study results and limitations: When patients were compared with controls, 4 or 5 TRBV segments were more frequent, TRBV5-6, TRBV5-1 and TRBV20-1 among them.

Unique molecular identifiers were present in the TCR beta cDNA libraries. Each CDR3 protein is one row after TCRdb ran MiXCR on the PCR reads. The sample lists approximately 630,000 distinct CDR3 sequences, approximately 59% occurring once. These receptors have no identified antigens. The specimen sequenced was blood. Receptors originate from a girl aged 2-9 years with multiple sclerosis.

This clonotype came up once. J is TRBJ1-5 and V is TRBV5-1, with TRBD1 as a possible D gene (5 bases). Germline values: CDR1 SGHRS, CDR2 YFSETQ. With 0 bases removed from V and 4 bases from J, the gap between germline ends came to 14 bases. The length of the CDR3 is 16 residues. CDR3 bases: TGCGCCAGCAGCTTGGGACAGAGTGGCCCTAATCAGCCCCAGCATTTT. Translation gives CASSLGQSGPNQPQHF.

The chain recombines TRBV5-1 with TRBJ2-5; TRBD2 aligns across 8 bases. V shed 0 bases and J 5 bases; nucleotides not matched to a gene: 3. CDR3 size: 14 residues. Germline CDR1 reads SGHRS; CDR2 reads YFSETQ. As DNA, the CDR3 is TGCGCCAGCAGCTTGGTAGCGGGAAGCGAGACCCAGTACTTC. It yields the protein CASSLVAGSETQYF.

The rearrangement uses TRBV11-2 and TRBJ2-1; 10 bases line up with TRBD2. The CDR3 consists of 21 residues. The germline V gene encodes CDR1 SGHAT and CDR2 FQNNGV. V lost 3 bases and J lost 4; bases outside the gene matches: 21. The CDR3 sequence is CASSFRGSGGRTGQSYNEQFF. The CDR3 bases are TGTGCCAGCAGCTTCAGAGGTAGCGGGGGGCGGACGGGCCAATCTTACAATGAGCAGTTCTTC.

In its sample, this clonotype was seen a few times. The chain uses TRBV6-6 and TRBJ1-2; 7 positions match TRBD1. Germline CDR1 is MNHNY and CDR2 is SVGAGI (reference sequence). This CDR3 has 15 residues. The V segment lost 7 bases and the J segment 3 bases; nucleotides outside the gene matches: 11. The CDR3 DNA reads as TGTGCCAGCATGGGGGGGCAGCAGGGGGACTATGGCTACACCTTC. This encodes CASMGGQQGDYGYTF.

The gene calls are TRBV10-3 and TRBJ2-1; D is possibly TRBD1 or TRBD2 (5 bases each). Germline V lookup: CDR1 ENHRY, CDR2 SYGVKD. With 0 bases removed from V and 0 bases from J, the gap between germline ends came to 12 bases. The CDR3 extends over 17 amino acids. The chain's CDR3 is CAISESYPGSSYNEQFF. The CDR3, as DNA: TGTGCCATCAGTGAGTCGTACCCAGGGAGCTCCTACAATGAGCAGTTCTTC.

The chain carries TRBV20-1 and TRBJ2-3; D unclear. The CDR3 is 13 amino acids. The germline V gene has CDR1 DFQATT and CDR2 SNEGSKA (reference sequence). V was shortened by 3 bases and J by 4 bases, with 11 bases between the two germline ends. The CDR3 loop is CSARDAVSDTQYF. The CDR3 DNA is TGCAGTGCTAGGGATGCAGTGTCAGATACGCAGTATTTT.

The chain couples TRBV7-3 to TRBJ2-7; 8 bases fit TRBD2. The CDR3 has 15 residues. The V and J ends lost 5 bases and 7 bases, in that order; junction bases with no gene match: 13. Germline V gene sequence: CDR1 SGHTA, CDR2 FQGTGA. CDR3 nucleotide sequence: TGTGCCAGCAGCCTCACTAGCGGCAACTACAATGAGCAGTACTTC. Protein sequence: CASSLTSGNYNEQYF.

The chain has TRBV20-1 and TRBJ2-3; no definite D call. Trimming took off 1 base at V and 2 bases at J, with 16 bases between the two ends. Germline V gene data show CDR1 as DFQATT and CDR2 as SNEGSKA (reference sequence). The CDR3 runs 16 residues. In DNA, the CDR3 is TGCAGTGCTAGAGGTTCCGCGGCCGGGTCCACAGATACGCAGTATTTT. It translates to CSARGSAAGSTDTQYF.

This clonotype came up a few times. The rearrangement uses TRBV6-1 and TRBJ2-7; unclear D gene. V dropped 7 bases and J dropped 0 bases, with 10 bases sitting between them. The germline CDR1 and CDR2 sequences are MNHNS and SASEGT. There are 13 residues in the CDR3. The CDR3 bases are TGTGCCAGCAAAGTCCTGAACTCCTACGAGCAGTACTTC. This gives the protein CASKVLNSYEQYF.

A single count supports this clonotype. The chain carries TRBV7-9 and TRBJ2-1; 7 nucleotides line up with TRBD1. After removal of 6 bases from V and 2 bases from J, the junction contained 7 bases not matched to a gene. The CDR3 has 15 residues. The germline V gene encodes CDR1 SEHNR and CDR2 FQNEAQ (reference sequence). The CDR3 region has the DNA TGTGCCAGCAGTCCAACAGGGACAGCCTACAATGAGCAGTTCTTC. This gives the protein CASSPTGTAYNEQFF.

This sequence joins TRBV4-1 and TRBJ2-3; D not resolved. CDR3 length equals 15 residues. Trimming removed 1 base at V and 3 bases at J, with 11 bases between. Germline values: CDR1 MGHRA, CDR2 YSYEKL. CDR3 sequence: CASSQGRRYTDTQYF. CDR3 DNA: TGCGCCAGCAGCCAAGGGCGGCGGTATACAGATACGCAGTATTTT.